These T cell receptor beta chains were read from a single sample in a study of T cells after yellow fever vaccination. TCRdb re-called the 5' RACE reads with MiXCR, one entry per CDR3 protein. Found here are around 530,000 distinct CDR3 sequences, approximately 16% of them singletons; the top ten hold roughly 17%. The material was PBMCs, obtained about 5 days after the first yellow fever vaccination. These receptors all stem from a man between 18 and 29 years old who received the YFV17D yellow fever vaccine. CDR3s include the opening cysteine and the closing phenylalanine or tryptophan. The D gene is left open where the match is weak. Part of the rows lack a size; the others show once, few, many or a class for expanded clones.

cdr3_nt cdr3_aa d_call clone_size j_call v_call
TGTGCCAGCAGTCAGGGGGATAGTGAAAAACTGTTTTTT CASSQGDSEKLFF TRBD1 few TRBJ1-4 TRBV12-3/TRBV12-4
TGCAGCGTTTGGGACCGAGAGTCCCAAGAGACCCAGTACTTC CSVWDRESQETQYF . many TRBJ2-5 TRBV29-1
TGTGCCAGCAGCTTCCCTAGAGGGATCTACTATGGCTACACCTTC CASSFPRGIYYGYTF . few TRBJ1-2 TRBV11-2
TGCGCCAGCAGCTTGGAACACCGGGACACATCAGGGAAAGCTTTCTTT CASSLEHRDTSGKAFF . few TRBJ1-1 TRBV5-1
TGTGCCAGCAGCCCGGGGGGTTGGGGTGAAGCTTTCTTT CASSPGGWGEAFF . . TRBJ1-1 TRBV5-4
TGCAGTGCTAGGGGGCGGGGGTACTACGAGCAGTACTTC CSARGRGYYEQYF TRBD2 . TRBJ2-7 TRBV20-1
TGCGCCAGCAGCGTGGACAGCTATAGCAATCAGCCCCAGCATTTT CASSVDSYSNQPQHF . many TRBJ1-5 TRBV5-1
TGTGCCAGCAGACCCACAGGGGTAGGCGGCTACACCTTC CASRPTGVGGYTF TRBD1 . TRBJ1-2 TRBV6-1
TGTGCCACCGCACCGGGGCTAGGCTACGAGCAGTACTTC CATAPGLGYEQYF . few TRBJ2-7 TRBV7-3
TGCAGTGCTAGAGATCCTGGGGTTGGGACCCAGTACTTC CSARDPGVGTQYF . . TRBJ2-5 TRBV20-1
TGTGCCAGCAGCCTCTCCCGGGACAGAAACCAAGAGACCCAGTACTTC CASSLSRDRNQETQYF TRBD1 few TRBJ2-5 TRBV7-2
TGTGCCAGCAGCTTAGATTTGAGGGGGCAAGAGACCCAGTACTTC CASSLDLRGQETQYF . few TRBJ2-5 TRBV7-9
TGTGCCAGCAGTTCTTTAGCTGTCGAGCAGTACTTC CASSSLAVEQYF . few TRBJ2-7 TRBV5-6
TGCGCCAGCAGCCAAACGGACAGGGTAGAACGCGAGCAGTACTTC CASSQTDRVEREQYF TRBD1 few TRBJ2-7 TRBV4-1
TGTGCCAGCGTCCTTGGACTCAACACCGGGGAGCTGTTTTTT CASVLGLNTGELFF . . TRBJ2-2 TRBV12-3/TRBV12-4
TGTGCCAGCAGCCAACAGAAGACATTTGCAACTAATGAAAAACTGTTTTTT CASSQQKTFATNEKLFF . few TRBJ1-4 TRBV6-1
TGTGCCAGCAGCAAGGACTACCAAGAGACCCAGTACTTC CASSKDYQETQYF . once TRBJ2-5 TRBV5-6
TGTGCCAGCAGTTACTCGGCTAGCGGAAAACGCACCGGGGAGCTGTTTTTT CASSYSASGKRTGELFF TRBD2 few TRBJ2-2 TRBV6-2/TRBV6-3
TGTGCCAGCAGCGTAGAGGGGGCGAGCACAGATACGCAGTATTTT CASSVEGASTDTQYF TRBD1 few TRBJ2-3 TRBV9
TGTGCCACCAGTGGTAGGGGATGGTACAATGAGCAGTTCTTC CATSGRGWYNEQFF . few TRBJ2-1 TRBV24-1
TGTGCCATCAGTGTTTTGGGTATGGAGACCCAGTACTTC CAISVLGMETQYF . . TRBJ2-5 TRBV10-3
TGCGCCAGCAGCTTCGCGTGGGGGACCACTGAAGCTTTCTTT CASSFAWGTTEAFF . . TRBJ1-1 TRBV5-1
TGTGCCACCACCGAGGGCCTAGCGCAGACAGATACGCAGTATTTT CATTEGLAQTDTQYF . . TRBJ2-3 TRBV25-1
TGTGCCAGTACCGGCGGTTCTTTCACAGATACGCAGTATTTT CASTGGSFTDTQYF . . TRBJ2-3 TRBV19
TGTGCCAGCGGTAAATTGGTCCACGAGCAGTACTTC CASGKLVHEQYF . few TRBJ2-7 TRBV7-9
TGCGCCAGCACGACCCGGGGCGGGATGAACACTGAAGCTTTCTTT CASTTRGGMNTEAFF . few TRBJ1-1 TRBV4-1
TGTGCCAGCAGCTTTAGAACAGGGGTCACTGAAGCTTTCTTT CASSFRTGVTEAFF TRBD1 few TRBJ1-1 TRBV5-6
TGTGCCAGCAGTGAAGGAGTTGGAAACACCATATATTTT CASSEGVGNTIYF . many TRBJ1-3 TRBV6-4
TGCAGTGCTAGGCCCGAGAATCAGCCCCAGCATTTT CSARPENQPQHF . few TRBJ1-5 TRBV20-1
TGTGCCAGCAGCCCCACGACTTTAAATACGCAGTATTTT CASSPTTLNTQYF . . TRBJ2-3 TRBV7-9
TGTGCCAGCAGCTTATACGCCAGGCTAGCGGGGGGAGAGACCCAGTACTTC CASSLYARLAGGETQYF TRBD2 . TRBJ2-5 TRBV11-2
TGTGCCAGCAGCTTGGGAAGCGGAGATGAAAAACTGTTTTTT CASSLGSGDEKLFF . once TRBJ1-4 TRBV5-8
TGTGCCAGCATTAGGAGTAGCGGGGTGGCAGAGACCCAGTACTTC CASIRSSGVAETQYF TRBD2 . TRBJ2-5 TRBV7-9
TGTGCCAGCAGCTTAGCTCAAACAGGGAGTAGTCAGCCCCAGCATTTT CASSLAQTGSSQPQHF . . TRBJ1-5 TRBV7-2
TGCAGTGCTATAGCGGGGGCTAGCACAGATACGCAGTATTTT CSAIAGASTDTQYF TRBD2 few TRBJ2-3 TRBV20-1
TGTGCCAGCCGGGGGGGACAACTCGAAAAACTGTTTTTT CASRGGQLEKLFF . few TRBJ1-4 TRBV28
TGTGCCAGCAGAAGGGGCCAGAACAATGAGCAGTTCTTC CASRRGQNNEQFF . . TRBJ2-1 TRBV2
TGTGCCAGCAGCATCATTCCGAACACTGAAGCTTTCTTT CASSIIPNTEAFF . . TRBJ1-1 TRBV11-3
TGCGCCAGCAGCCAAGATTACCCCGGGGACCGGTTCTTC CASSQDYPGDRFF . few TRBJ2-1 TRBV4-1
TGTGCCAGCAGCTCTGTAGCGGGAGGGGAGACCCAGTACTTC CASSSVAGGETQYF TRBD2 few TRBJ2-5 TRBV11-2
TGTGCCTGCGCCGCCCGGGACAACTATGGCTACACCTTC CACAARDNYGYTF . . TRBJ1-2 TRBV30
TGTGCCAGCAGTTCCGCGGGACGGTTCTCTGGAAACACCATATATTTT CASSSAGRFSGNTIYF . few TRBJ1-3 TRBV6-2/TRBV6-3
TGCGCCAGCAGCTTGGCGGGGACGTGGAATGAGCAGTTCTTC CASSLAGTWNEQFF . few TRBJ2-1 TRBV5-1
TGCAGCGTAGGCCTGGCAGGGCCAGACACTGAAGCTTTCTTT CSVGLAGPDTEAFF . . TRBJ1-1 TRBV29-1
TGTGCCAGCAGTTTAAGCGGGGGGGCCCAGTACTTC CASSLSGGAQYF TRBD2 . TRBJ2-5 TRBV28